This entry lists 18 T cell receptor beta chains sequenced from one sample in a study of shared clonotypes between healthy human individuals. Some clones are missing from TCRdb's copy, which holds only in-frame ones; the method was immunoSEQ multiplex PCR. The sample shows more than 850,000 clones, 78% of them seen only once. The sample consisted of memory CD4+ T cells from PBMCs. The subset: CD45RA-negative fraction. Source of these receptors: a man aged 18 to 30 in good health. Some clones in this sample may be carry-over from other donors' samples.

This chain connects TRBV7-9 to TRBJ2-2; a weak D match, TRBD1 (6 bases). Deletions cut 5 bases from V and 3 bases from J, with 10 bases between. The CDR3 loop spans 14 amino acids. The germline gives CDR1 SEHNR, CDR2 FQNEAQ (reference sequence). CDR3 coding DNA: TGTGCCAGCAGCAAACAGGGAGACACCGGGGAGCTGTTTTTT. Translating gives CASSKQGDTGELFF.

The chain links TRBV5-1 to TRBJ2-7, with D possibly TRBD2 on 6 matching bases. The CDR3 is made up of 17 amino acids. V lost 0 bases and J lost 0, with 16 bases in between. The germline CDR1 and CDR2 sequences are SGHRS and YFSETQ. Here the CDR3 DNA reads TGCGCCAGCAGCTTGGGGCGCGGGACTCCTAGCTCCTACGAGCAGTACTTC. This sequence encodes CASSLGRGTPSSYEQYF.

The chain uses TRBV10-3 and TRBJ1-5; D might be TRBD1 (6 bases). Trimming took off 6 bases at V and 5 bases at J, with 11 bases between the two ends. Per the germline V gene, CDR1 is ENHRY and CDR2 is SYGVKD. The CDR3 sequence is 13 residues long. The CDR3 DNA sequence: TGTGCCATCAGGGAGGCAGGGGATCAGCCCCAGCATTTT. Amino acid sequence: CAIREAGDQPQHF.

This chain uses TRBV29-1 with TRBJ2-3; D might be TRBD2 (5 bases). The CDR3 spans 13 residues. The V gene's germline CDR1 is SQVTM and CDR2 ANQGSEA. The germline V and J ends were trimmed by 4 bases and 0 bases, with 8 bases remaining between them. The CDR3 sequence is CSVGEFSTDTQYF. The DNA for the CDR3 is TGCAGCGTTGGGGAGTTTAGCACAGATACGCAGTATTTT.

The genes are TRBV5-4 and TRBJ1-1; D unresolved. The V end lost 2 bases, the J end lost 1 base, and 6 bases lay between the germline ends. Germline CDR1 reads SGHNT; CDR2 reads YYREEE (reference sequence). The CDR3 is 13 residues long. CDR3 amino acids: CASSLSRNTEAFF. The CDR3 DNA is TGTGCCAGCAGCTTATCCCGGAACACTGAAGCTTTCTTT.

This rearrangement joins TRBV6-5 to TRBJ2-7; 7 bases match TRBD1. The CDR3 runs to 15 residues. The trim removed 0 bases at V and 3 bases at J, leaving 5 bases unmatched. CDR1 and CDR2 (germline): MNHEY, SVGAGI. As DNA, the CDR3 is TGTGCCAGCAGTTACTCGAACAGGGGCTACTACGAGCAGTACTTC. Its translation is CASSYSNRGYYEQYF.

The table lists this clone with a count of one. The sample contains more than one DNA sequence encoding this CDR3. V gene TRBV18 combines with J gene TRBJ2-7, with 10 bases fitting TRBD1. Germline V gene data show CDR1 as KGHSH and CDR2 as LQKENI. CDR3 length: 15 residues. J lost 3 bases, V lost 3 bases, and 5 bases had no gene match. CDR3 in amino acids: CASSPGQGVSYEQYF. The CDR3 DNA sequence: TGTGCCAGCTCACCCGGACAGGGGGTGAGCTACGAGCAGTACTTC.

The chain recombines TRBV28 with TRBJ2-1, with D unresolved. Trimming removed 5 bases at V and 4 bases at J, with 12 bases between. Germline CDR1 and CDR2: MDHEN and SYDVKM. The CDR3 sequence is 14 residues long. CDR3 sequence (DNA): TGTGCCAGCAGTATACCCGCGCGTTACAATGAGCAGTTCTTC. The encoded protein is CASSIPARYNEQFF.

The rearrangement links TRBV6-5 to TRBJ2-1; TRBD2 matches at 11 bases. The CDR3 covers 14 residues. V lost 6 bases and J lost 7; bases outside the gene matches: 5. Germline CDR1 is MNHEY and CDR2 is SVGAGI. The CDR3 bases are TGTGCCAGCAGACGGACTAGCGGGTGGAATGAGCAGTTCTTC. This codes for CASRRTSGWNEQFF.

Note on this clone: The same CDR3 can be traced to other DNA sequences in this sample. J is TRBJ2-2 and V is TRBV11-3; the match to TRBD1 covers 9 bases. Per the germline V gene, CDR1 is SGHNT and CDR2 is YENEEA. V was pared by 3 bases and J by 2 bases, with 1 base of the junction left unmatched. This CDR3 is 15 amino acids long. The CDR3 DNA sequence: TGTGCCAGCAGCTTGGGACAGGGTAACACCGGGGAGCTGTTTTTT. Amino acid sequence: CASSLGQGNTGELFF.

The rearrangement joins TRBV5-4 to TRBJ1-5; D possibly corresponds to TRBD1 (6 bases). CDR3 length: 14 amino acids. Between the trimmed V and J ends, which lost 2 bases and 9 bases, there was a span of 15 bases. CDR1 and CDR2 from the germline V gene are SGHNT and YYREEE (reference sequence). For the CDR3, the DNA is TGTGCCAGCAGCTTTTGGGGGGCCCCGGGGCCCCAGCATTTT. Translation: CASSFWGAPGPQHF.

The V call is TRBV5-6, the J call TRBJ1-1; D unclear. This CDR3 has 17 amino acids. Trimming took off 3 bases at V and 0 bases at J, with 18 bases between the two ends. CDR1 is SGHDT, CDR2 YYEEEE, per germline. CDR3 in amino acids: CASSSLARGELNTEAFF. CDR3 nucleotide sequence: TGTGCCAGCAGCTCCCTCGCGCGAGGTGAGTTGAACACTGAAGCTTTCTTT.

This chain joins TRBV5-5 and TRBJ2-7; D is possibly TRBD2 (7 bases). Germline V lookup: CDR1 SGHKS, CDR2 YYEKEE (reference sequence). The CDR3 loop spans 13 amino acids. Trimming stripped 7 bases from V and 6 bases from J, with 17 bases between. CDR3 sequence: CASSSGGGVEQYF. In DNA, the CDR3 is TGTGCCAGCTCCTCGGGGGGCGGGGTCGAGCAGTACTTC. Combining the CDR3 with reference TRBV5-5 and TRBJ2-7 gives the whole variable domain DAGVTQSPTHLIKTRGQQVTLRCSPISGHKSVSWYQQVLGQGPQFIFQYYEKEERGRGNFPDRFSARQFPNYSSELNVNALLLGDSALYLCASSSGGGVEQYFGPGTRLTVT.

A few counts support this clone. Other DNA sequences in the same sample also yield this CDR3. The rearrangement links TRBV27 to TRBJ2-6; no definite D call. Deletions cut 4 bases from V and 0 bases from J, with 7 bases between. This CDR3 has 15 residues. CDR1 is MNHEY, CDR2 SMNVEV, per germline (reference sequence). The CDR3 region has the DNA TGTGCCAGCAGTTCCCCTAGCTCTGGGGCCAACGTCCTGACTTTC. Translated: CASSSPSSGANVLTF.

The rearrangement uses TRBV28 and TRBJ2-3; 8 bases align to TRBD2. Germline trimming cut 2 bases from V and 4 bases from J; bases unmatched to any gene: 8. The CDR3 is 16 amino acids. Germline V gives CDR1 MDHEN, CDR2 SYDVKM. The CDR3 DNA is TGTGCCAGCAGTTTAGTTACGGGAGGGCCCGCAGATACGCAGTATTTT. It specifies CASSLVTGGPADTQYF.

The V call is TRBV2, the J call TRBJ2-1, with TRBD2 matching 12 bases. The germline gives CDR1 SNHLY, CDR2 FYNNEI. This CDR3 comprises 16 residues. The V and J ends lost 8 bases and 1 base, in that order; junction bases with no gene match: 6. The CDR3 nucleotides read TGTGCCAGCTTAAGCGGGACTAGCGGGTCCTACAATGAGCAGTTCTTC. Its translation: CASLSGTSGSYNEQFF.

The rearrangement uses TRBV4-1 and TRBJ2-4; a possible D gene is TRBD1 (6 bases). The CDR3 contains 18 residues. V lost 0 bases and J lost 0, with 15 bases in between. Germline V gene lookup returns CDR1 MGHRA and CDR2 YSYEKL. The CDR3 reads CASSQEGLGTKAKNIQYF. The CDR3, as DNA: TGCGCCAGCAGCCAAGAAGGTCTCGGGACAAAAGCCAAAAACATTCAGTACTTC.

V is TRBV7-2 and J is TRBJ2-7; 7 bases are shared with TRBD2. CDR3 size: 15 residues. The germline CDR1 and CDR2 sequences are SGHTA and FQGNSA. The junction had 11 bases not matched to a gene; V was cut back by 5 bases and J by 4 bases. The CDR3 nucleotides are TGTGCCAGCAGCCCATGGGGGGAGGGCCAGTACGAGCAGTACTTC. This gives the protein CASSPWGEGQYEQYF. The variable domain in full, with the rest retrieved from reference TRBV7-2 and TRBJ2-7, is GAGVSQSPSNKVTEKGKDVELRCDPISGHTALYWYRQSLGQGLEFLIYFQGNSAPDKSGLPSDRFSAERTGGSVSTLTIQRTQQEDSAVYLCASSPWGEGQYEQYFGPGTRLTVT.